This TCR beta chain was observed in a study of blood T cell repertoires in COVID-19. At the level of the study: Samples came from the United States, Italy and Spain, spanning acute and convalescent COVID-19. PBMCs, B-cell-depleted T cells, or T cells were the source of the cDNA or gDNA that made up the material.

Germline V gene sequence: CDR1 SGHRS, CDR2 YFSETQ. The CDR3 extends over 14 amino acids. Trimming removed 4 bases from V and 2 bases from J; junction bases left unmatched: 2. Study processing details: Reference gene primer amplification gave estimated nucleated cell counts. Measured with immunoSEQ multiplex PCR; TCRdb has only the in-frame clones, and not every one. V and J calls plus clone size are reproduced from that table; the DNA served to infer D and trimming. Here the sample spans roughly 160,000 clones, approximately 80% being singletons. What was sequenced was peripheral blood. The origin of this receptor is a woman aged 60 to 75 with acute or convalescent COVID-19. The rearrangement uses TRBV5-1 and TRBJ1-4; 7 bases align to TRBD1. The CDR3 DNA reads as TGCGCCAGCAGCCCGGACAGGACTAATGAAAAACTGTTTTTT. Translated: CASSPDRTNEKLFF.